The 20 T cell receptor beta chains given below trace back to one sample, sequenced in a study of T-cell memory formation after mild COVID-19. TCRdb independently ran MiXCR on the 5' RACE reads; one entry per CDR3 protein. Here the sample spans hundreds of thousands of distinct CDR3 sequences, 20% to 30% being singletons. Specimen: PBMCs or a T cell subset sorted from them (not recorded which). These receptors came from an adult woman who had mild COVID-19 (a few samples of this study predate the infection). Cell type and time point are not known.

This clonotype showed up just a few times. The chain is built from TRBV12-3 or TRBV12-4 and TRBJ2-7, with D hard to call. The CDR3 length is 14 residues. Trimming took off 3 bases at V and 2 bases at J, with 11 bases between the two ends. The CDR3 bases are TGTGCCAGCAGTTTCCGACCAGGCCCCTACGAGCAGTACTTC. This translates into CASSFRPGPYEQYF.

The CDR3 DNA reads as TGCGCCAGCAGCTTCCTAGAGAAAGAGACCCAGTACTTC. Its protein is CASSFLEKETQYF. This chain uses TRBV5-1 with TRBJ2-5; no clear D. With 2 bases removed from V and 3 bases from J, the gap between germline ends came to 8 bases. The germline gives CDR1 SGHRS, CDR2 YFSETQ. The CDR3 totals 13 residues.

CDR3 DNA sequence: TGTGCCATCAGTGAGACTAGCTCCTACGAGCAGTACTTC. Residues: CAISETSSYEQYF. This chain connects TRBV10-3 to TRBJ2-7; possible D gene TRBD2, 5 bases. The CDR3 covers 13 residues. Trimming removed 2 bases from V and 0 bases from J, with 5 bases in between. Germline CDR1 is ENHRY and CDR2 is SYGVKD.

The rearrangement joins TRBV6-2 or TRBV6-3 to TRBJ2-1, with D perhaps matching TRBD2 (6 bases). CDR3 length equals 12 residues. V was clipped by 6 bases and J by 8 bases, with 11 bases between them. Germline V gene lookup returns CDR1 MNHEY and CDR2 SVGEGT. The CDR3 nucleotides are TGTGCCAGCAGCGCGACTAGGCATGAGCAGTTCTTC. Residues: CASSATRHEQFF.

This clonotype has a handful of counts. The genes are TRBV12-3 or TRBV12-4 and TRBJ1-2; 8 bases are shared with TRBD1. Trimming at V came to 6 bases and at J to 5 bases, leaving 5 bases not matched to a gene. The CDR3 has 13 amino acids. The DNA for the CDR3 is TGTGCCAGCAGCGAACAGGGGGTGTATGGCTACACCTTC. Translation: CASSEQGVYGYTF.

This clonotype has just a few counts. The J gene is TRBJ2-5, the V gene TRBV5-1, with 11 bases aligning to TRBD2. The CDR3 totals 14 residues. The V segment lost 5 bases and the J segment 5 bases; nucleotides outside the gene matches: 5. Germline values: CDR1 SGHRS, CDR2 YFSETQ. CDR3 in DNA: TGCGCCAGCAGGCCGACTAGCGGGAAGGAGACCCAGTACTTC. Translation gives CASRPTSGKETQYF. Complete variable domain (other parts from reference TRBV5-1 and TRBJ2-5): KAGVTQTPRYLIKTRGQQVTLSCSPISGHRSVSWYQQTPGQGLQFLFEYFSETQRNKGNFPGRFSGRQFSNSRSEMNVSTLELGDSALYLCASRPTSGKETQYFGPGTRLLVL.

The gene calls are TRBV5-1 and TRBJ2-2; D is undetermined. CDR3 length equals 15 residues. Trimming removed 0 bases at V and 5 bases at J, with 11 bases between. Germline V gene sequence: CDR1 SGHRS, CDR2 YFSETQ. The CDR3: CASSLGASRTGELFF. CDR3 coding DNA: TGCGCCAGCAGCTTGGGAGCCAGCCGGACCGGGGAGCTGTTTTTT.

The rearrangement joins TRBV7-9 to TRBJ2-3; D possibly corresponds to TRBD1 (6 bases). Per germline, CDR1 SEHNR and CDR2 FQNEAQ (reference sequence). V lost 5 bases and J lost 6, with 9 bases in between. The CDR3 runs 12 residues. CDR3 DNA: TGTGCCAGCAGCAGACAGGTCGATACGCAGTATTTT. This gives the protein CASSRQVDTQYF.

There are many counts of this clonotype. The gene calls are TRBV9 and TRBJ2-7; TRBD2 is a possible D gene (6 bases). Trimming took 3 bases from V and 7 from J, leaving 8 bases between them. The CDR3 spans 11 residues. CDR1 is SGDLS and CDR2 is YYNGEE in the germline V gene. Here the CDR3 DNA reads TGTGCCAGCAGCGCCGGGGGTGAGCAGTACTTC. Protein product: CASSAGGEQYF. Filled out from reference TRBV9 and TRBJ2-7, the complete variable domain reads DSGVTQTPKHLITATGQRVTLRCSPRSGDLSVYWYQQSLDQGLQFLIQYYNGEERAKGNILERFSAQQFPDLHSELNLSSLELGDSALYFCASSAGGEQYFGPGTRLTVT.

There are a few counts of this clonotype. The DNA for the CDR3 is TGTGCCAGTAGTACCTACGGGAGGAATGAGCAGTTCTTC. It translates to CASSTYGRNEQFF. The rearrangement joins TRBV19 to TRBJ2-1; 7 positions agree with TRBD2. The CDR3 is made up of 13 amino acids. With 4 bases clipped from V and 7 bases from J, the junction kept 4 bases outside the gene matches. The germline V gene encodes CDR1 LNHDA and CDR2 SQIVND (reference sequence).

J is TRBJ1-2 and V is TRBV5-1, with 7 bases lining up with TRBD1. V was clipped by 0 bases and J by 9 bases; unmatched bases: 8. Germline CDR1 SGHRS, CDR2 YFSETQ. CDR3 length: 14 residues. Here the CDR3 reads CASSLATARGSYTF. For the CDR3, the DNA is TGCGCCAGCAGCTTGGCCACGGCCAGGGGGAGCTACACCTTC.

The V call is TRBV5-4, the J call TRBJ2-3; 10 bases are shared with TRBD1. Germline V gene data show CDR1 as SGHNT and CDR2 as YYREEE (reference sequence). V gave up 1 base and J gave up 6 bases; unmatched junction bases: 5. The CDR3 contains 15 residues. CDR3 protein: CASSLYVGQGDTQYF. As DNA, the CDR3 is TGTGCCAGCAGCTTGTATGTGGGACAGGGGGATACGCAGTATTTT.

Many counts were recorded for this clonotype. This chain uses TRBV5-1 with TRBJ1-5; D is uncertain. The germline CDR1 and CDR2 sequences are SGHRS and YFSETQ. The V and J ends lost 0 bases and 7 bases respectively, with 8 bases between them. This CDR3 is built from 13 residues. This CDR3 is CASSLGPGQPQHF. The CDR3 DNA follows: TGCGCCAGCAGCTTGGGGCCCGGACAGCCCCAGCATTTT.

The chain is built from TRBV6-5 and TRBJ1-2; the D is unclear. There are 13 residues in the CDR3. Germline CDR1 MNHEY, CDR2 SVGAGI. The V and J ends lost 8 bases and 8 bases respectively, with 18 bases between them. The CDR3 DNA sequence: TGTGCCAGCCGCGGCCTCCTGAGCTCGGGCTACACCTTC. Translating gives CASRGLLSSGYTF.

This clonotype was detected only a few times. This chain connects TRBV6-6 to TRBJ1-2; 11 nucleotides match TRBD1. After removal of 5 bases from V and 8 bases from J, the junction contained 13 bases not matched to a gene. Germline CDR1 is MNHNY and CDR2 is SVGAGI (reference sequence). The CDR3 consists of 16 residues. The CDR3 DNA is TGTGCCAGCAGTAAAATAGGACAGGGGGCTGCTGGGGGCTACACCTTC. Translation gives CASSKIGQGAAGGYTF.

The J gene is TRBJ2-3, the V gene TRBV12-3 or TRBV12-4; a possible D gene is TRBD2 (6 bases). V lost 2 bases to trimming and J lost 6 bases, with 15 bases between them. CDR3 length: 15 amino acids. The CDR3 loop is CASSLSPLAPDTQYF. CDR3 DNA sequence: TGTGCCAGCAGTTTAAGCCCACTAGCTCCGGATACGCAGTATTTT.

The V and J genes are TRBV7-9 and TRBJ2-2; 9 nucleotides match TRBD1. CDR1 is SEHNR, CDR2 FQNEAQ, per germline (reference sequence). This CDR3 region has 17 residues. The V and J ends lost 5 bases and 2 bases, in that order; junction bases with no gene match: 9. CDR3 loop: CASSTNRDRANTGELFF. Here the CDR3 DNA reads TGTGCCAGCAGCACAAACCGGGACAGGGCTAACACCGGGGAGCTGTTTTTT.

J is TRBJ2-4 and V is TRBV5-1; TRBD1 is a possible D gene (6 bases). Trimming stripped 0 bases from V and 6 bases from J, with 10 bases between. The CDR3 runs to 14 residues. Germline-derived CDR1 and CDR2 are SGHRS and YFSETQ. The CDR3 DNA follows: TGCGCCAGCAGCTTGGCCAGGGGTGGAAACATTCAGTACTTC. This sequence encodes CASSLARGGNIQYF.

The V call is TRBV7-9, the J call TRBJ1-2; 8 bases line up with TRBD1. Losses at the gene ends were 5 bases for V and 4 bases for J; bases not matched to a gene: 6. Germline CDR1 and CDR2: SEHNR and FQNEAQ (reference sequence). This CDR3 comprises 14 residues. The CDR3 DNA follows: TGTGCCAGCAGCGTAGGACAGGGCGGCTATGGCTACACCTTC. The encoded protein is CASSVGQGGYGYTF.

In its sample, this clonotype was seen once. The junction differs from germline at one of its ends, possibly a read error. The rearrangement joins TRBV12-3 or TRBV12-4 to TRBJ2-7; D may be TRBD1 or TRBD2 (5 bases each). The CDR3 totals 13 residues. The CDR3 coding sequence is TGTGCCAGCAGGGGGACGGAGTCCTACGAGAAGTACTTC. This translates into CASRGTESYEKYF.